A selection of T cell receptor beta chains follows, all from one sample in a study of CD8+CD57+ T cells in acquired aplastic anemia. TCRdb reprocessed the reads via MiXCR and lists one record per CDR3 protein. Found here are 200,000 to 250,000 distinct CDR3 sequences, 40% to 50% of them singletons; the top ten hold 7% to 10%. Sequenced: sorted CD4+, CD8+, or CD8+CD57+ T cells (not recorded which) from PBMCs. Receptors were obtained from a human donor with aplastic anemia. Both conserved end residues are part of each CDR3. Each record gives: clone size, D gene, V gene, J gene, CDR3 DNA, CDR3 protein. A D gene is named only where the DNA matches it firmly. Some rows mark clone size as missing; the rest say once, few, many or name a class of expanded clone.

many	-	TRBV12-3/TRBV12-4	TRBJ1-2	TGTGCCAGCAGTTTGGAAAGACTCGGTGGCTACACCTTC	CASSLERLGGYTF
many	-	TRBV4-3	TRBJ2-7	TGCGCCAGCAGCCAAGGCCTCAGCTCCTACGAGCAGTACTTC	CASSQGLSSYEQYF
-	-	TRBV19	TRBJ2-7	TGTGCCAGTAGTATTTCGGTGGGACAAGCCTACGAGCAGTACTTC	CASSISVGQAYEQYF
few	-	TRBV19	TRBJ2-7	TGTGCCACCGGGGACAAAGCGGCACACGAGCAGTACTTC	CATGDKAAHEQYF
-	TRBD1	TRBV7-8	TRBJ1-1	TGTGCCAGCAGCCAGGGGGCGGGAACCACTGAAGCTTTCTTT	CASSQGAGTTEAFF
many	TRBD1	TRBV12-3/TRBV12-4	TRBJ2-3	TGTGCCAGCATAGGACAGGCCAGGGATACGCAGTATTTT	CASIGQARDTQYF
-	-	TRBV20-1	TRBJ1-6	TGCAGCCCTGAACCGGGACTCAATAATTCACCCCTCCACTTT	CSPEPGLNNSPLHF
many	TRBD1	TRBV24-1	TRBJ2-3	TGTGCCACCAGCAAAGGACAGGCCGCTAGCACAGATACGCAGTATTTT	CATSKGQAASTDTQYF
many	-	TRBV6-5	TRBJ1-1	TGTGCCAGCAGCCAATCGGGGAGGCGGAACACTGAAGCTTTCTTT	CASSQSGRRNTEAFF
many	TRBD2	TRBV7-7	TRBJ2-3	TGTGCTAGCAGCCCCGGGACTAGGGTGACAGATACGCAGTATTTT	CASSPGTRVTDTQYF
many	TRBD1	TRBV19	TRBJ1-1	TGTGCCAGTAGTATGGGACAGCCAGCAATTATGAACACTGAAGCTTTCTTT	CASSMGQPAIMNTEAFF
few	-	TRBV12-3/TRBV12-4	TRBJ2-5	TGTGCCAGCGGGCGAGCGATAACAGGGTTTACCCAAGAGACCCAGTACTTC	CASGRAITGFTQETQYF
-	TRBD2	TRBV7-6	TRBJ2-1	TGTGCCAGCAGCCGCGGGGGGCCGAACAATGAGCAGTTCTTC	CASSRGGPNNEQFF
-	TRBD2	TRBV19	TRBJ2-5	TGTGCCAGTAGTATTCAGGGGACTAGCGGGACCCAAGAGACCCAGTACTTC	CASSIQGTSGTQETQYF
few	-	TRBV4-3	TRBJ2-5	TGCGCCAGCAGCCAAGATAGGGACCCCCAAGAGACCCAGTACTTC	CASSQDRDPQETQYF
many	-	TRBV5-1	TRBJ2-7	TGCGCCAGCAGCTTACATGACAGGCAAGTCGACGAGCAGTACTTC	CASSLHDRQVDEQYF
-	-	TRBV9	TRBJ2-7	TGTGCCAGCAGCTCCGTGGAGTCCGAGCAGTACTTC	CASSSVESEQYF
many	TRBD1	TRBV10-3	TRBJ1-1	TGTGCCATCAGTGAGGGGACAGTGAACACTGAAGCTTTCTTT	CAISEGTVNTEAFF
few	-	TRBV7-6	TRBJ1-6	TGTGCCAGCAGTTCAGGCAGGGGCAATTCACCCCTCCACTTT	CASSSGRGNSPLHF
many	-	TRBV4-2	TRBJ1-1	TGTGCCAGCAGCCGGCGGTTTCAAGCTTTCTTT	CASSRRFQAFF
many	-	TRBV20-1	TRBJ1-2	TGCAGTGCTAGCGAAACACAGGGTGGCTATGGCTACACCTTC	CSASETQGGYGYTF
many	TRBD2	TRBV14	TRBJ2-4	TGTGCCAGCAGCCAACTAGCGGGAGCCAAAAACATTCAGTACTTC	CASSQLAGAKNIQYF